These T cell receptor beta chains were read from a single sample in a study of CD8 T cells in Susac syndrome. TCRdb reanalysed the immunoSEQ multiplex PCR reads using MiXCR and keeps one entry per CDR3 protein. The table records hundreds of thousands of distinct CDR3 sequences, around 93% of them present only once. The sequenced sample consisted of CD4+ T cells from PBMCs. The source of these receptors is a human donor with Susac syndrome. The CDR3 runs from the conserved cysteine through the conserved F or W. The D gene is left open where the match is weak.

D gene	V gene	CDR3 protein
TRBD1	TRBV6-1	CASSRGQVISTLYGYTF
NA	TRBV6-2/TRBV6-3	CASMQEINYGYTF
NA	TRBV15	CATSTPRGAQEANYGYTF
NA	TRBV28	CASDPRQESTDTQYF
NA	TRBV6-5	CASSYSPSRYEQFF
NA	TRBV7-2	CASSLSVGSNQPQHF
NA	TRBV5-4	CASSLDARVAGGYTF
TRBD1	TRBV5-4	CASTQGQNLQETQYF
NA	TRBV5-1	CASSSVPGTGNSPLHF
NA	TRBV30	CAWTKGLDTEAFF